A single sample gave rise to the 31 T cell receptor beta chains below, sequenced in a study of shared clonotypes between healthy human individuals. The naive CD8 fraction comprised CD45RO-negative cells positively selected for CCR7 and excluded terminally differentiated effector memory CD45RA+ cells. Sequenced by immunoSEQ multiplex PCR; TCRdb stores in-frame clones only, minus some. Among 2 million or so clones listed, over 85% were seen once. The source material was naive CD8+ T cells sorted from blood. These TCRs come from a man in his late teens or twenties in good health.

This chain connects TRBV5-1 to TRBJ2-2; D perhaps matches TRBD2 (5 bases). The CDR3 consists of 16 residues. V shed 7 bases and J shed 7 bases, with 23 bases lying between them. Germline V gene sequence: CDR1 SGHRS, CDR2 YFSETQ. In DNA form, the CDR3 reads TGCGCCAGCGGAAGCTTTCGGGATGGCTCCGACGGGGAGCTGTTTTTT. Residues: CASGSFRDGSDGELFF. Based on the CDR3 plus reference TRBV5-1 and TRBJ2-2, the full variable domain is KAGVTQTPRYLIKTRGQQVTLSCSPISGHRSVSWYQQTPGQGLQFLFEYFSETQRNKGNFPGRFSGRQFSNSRSEMNVSTLELGDSALYLCASGSFRDGSDGELFFGEGSRLTVL.

As for this clone: Other DNA sequences in this sample translate to the same CDR3. The V gene is TRBV28, the J gene TRBJ2-7; D is unresolved. This CDR3 is built from 12 residues. Trimming pared 3 bases from V and 2 bases from J, leaving 5 bases between. In germline, CDR1 is MDHEN, CDR2 SYDVKM. For the CDR3, the DNA is TGTGCCAGCAGTTTGGATACCTACGAGCAGTACTTC. Protein: CASSLDTYEQYF.

CDR3 sequence (DNA): TGTGCCAGCAGTGTGGGGGGGGCGGCAACCAAAAAAGTCCCCGAAGAGACCCAGTACTTC. This codes for CASSVGGAATKKVPEETQYF. This chain links TRBV2 with TRBJ2-5; D possibly corresponds to TRBD2 (7 bases). CDR1 is SNHLY, CDR2 FYNNEI, per germline. The CDR3 has 20 amino acids. The V end was cut by 4 bases, the J end by 3 bases, with 30 bases between.

CDR3 in DNA: TGTGCCAGCAGCTGGGACTCAGTCTTGCCCCAGCATTTT. It encodes CASSWDSVLPQHF. This chain uses TRBV7-9 with TRBJ1-5; tentatively, D is TRBD1 (5 bases). Trimming left V 4 bases short and J 9 bases short, with 13 bases between. Germline-derived CDR1 and CDR2 are SEHNR and FQNEAQ (reference sequence). The CDR3 is 13 residues long.

About this clone: Additional DNA sequences in this sample encode the identical CDR3. The V gene is TRBV6-6, the J gene TRBJ2-5, with D perhaps matching TRBD1 or TRBD2 (5 bases each). V was pared by 0 bases and J by 4 bases, with 9 bases between. Looked up from germline, CDR1 is MNHNY and CDR2 is SVGAGI (reference sequence). The CDR3 length is 14 residues. The CDR3, as DNA: TGTGCCAGCAGTTACTCTGAGGGGATAGAGACCCAGTACTTC. Protein product: CASSYSEGIETQYF.

The rearrangement uses TRBV4-1 and TRBJ2-1, with D perhaps TRBD1 (6 bases). CDR1 is MGHRA, CDR2 YSYEKL, per germline. Trimming left V 6 bases short and J 0 bases short, with 12 bases between. The length of the CDR3 is 15 residues. The CDR3 region is CASSTRGPSYNEQFF. As DNA, the CDR3 is TGCGCCAGCAGTACCAGGGGCCCCTCCTACAATGAGCAGTTCTTC.

The chain's CDR3 is CASSQAATSNYGYTF. The CDR3 DNA reads TGCGCCAGCAGCCAAGCTGCCACCTCAAACTATGGCTACACCTTC. The chain employs TRBV4-1 and TRBJ1-2, with D unresolved. Between the trimmed V and J ends, which lost 1 base and 2 bases, there was a span of 11 bases. This CDR3 region has 15 residues. In germline, CDR1 is MGHRA, CDR2 YSYEKL.

This clone was detected only a few times. The chain joins TRBV29-1 to TRBJ2-3; the D gene is possibly TRBD1 (5 bases). Per germline, CDR1 SQVTM and CDR2 ANQGSEA. The length of the CDR3 is 12 residues. The V end lost 6 bases, the J end lost 6 bases, and 13 bases lay between the germline ends. In nucleotides, the CDR3 is TGCAGCGTCGCGGAAGGGGCGGATACGCAGTATTTT. It encodes CSVAEGADTQYF.

The chain has TRBV6-1 and TRBJ2-2; TRBD1 matches 12 bases. V trimming: 6 bases; J trimming: 7 bases; junction bases outside the gene matches: 6. CDR3 size: 15 residues. From germline, CDR1 is MNHNS and CDR2 SASEGT. As DNA, the CDR3 is TGTGCCAGCAGGGAGGGACAGGGGGCGTTCGGGGAGCTGTTTTTT. It is translated as CASREGQGAFGELFF.

V gene TRBV7-9 combines with J gene TRBJ1-2; D perhaps matches TRBD1 (6 bases). Trimming removed 10 bases at V and 8 bases at J, with 20 bases between. The germline gives CDR1 SEHNR, CDR2 FQNEAQ (reference sequence). The CDR3 sequence is 13 residues long. The chain's CDR3 is CATLGGRLEGYTF. The CDR3 DNA is TGTGCCACCTTAGGGGGGCGCTTAGAAGGCTACACCTTC.

This chain links TRBV6-5 with TRBJ1-2; 9 nucleotides agree with TRBD1. Trimming at V came to 2 bases and at J to 4 bases, leaving 8 bases not matched to a gene. Germline CDR1 and CDR2: MNHEY and SVGAGI. This CDR3 has 16 residues. The CDR3 here is CASSYAGTGSSYGYTF. The CDR3 nucleotides read TGTGCCAGCAGTTACGCCGGGACAGGGTCGAGCTATGGCTACACCTTC.

Turning to this clone: This same CDR3 is encoded by further DNA sequences in the sample. The chain employs TRBV30 and TRBJ1-5; 8 bases are a match to TRBD1. There are 14 residues in the CDR3. J gave up 7 bases and V 1 base, and 6 bases lay outside the gene matches. From germline, CDR1 is GTSNPN and CDR2 SVGIG (reference sequence). The DNA for the CDR3 is TGTGCCTGGAGTGCAGGACAGGGCAGCCAGCCCCAGCATTTT. It is translated as CAWSAGQGSQPQHF.

The genes are TRBV10-2 and TRBJ2-4; no definite D call. The CDR3 consists of 14 residues. CDR1 and CDR2 (germline): WSHSY, SAAADI. V lost 3 bases and J 8 bases, leaving 14 bases between the germline ends. CDR3 DNA sequence: TGCGCCAGCAGTGAAGGTGGCCCCGGGCACATTCAGTACTTC. It specifies CASSEGGPGHIQYF.

This chain uses TRBV7-6 with TRBJ1-2; D possibly corresponds to TRBD1 (5 bases). This CDR3 comprises 14 residues. V was pared by 5 bases and J by 3 bases, with 13 bases between. The germline gives CDR1 SGHVS, CDR2 FNYEAQ. CDR3 bases: TGTGCCAGCAGCCCAGGTGCAGGGTACTATGGCTACACCTTC. Residues: CASSPGAGYYGYTF. The variable domain in full, completed from reference TRBV7-6 and TRBJ1-2, reads GAGVSQSPRYKVTKRGQDVALRCDPISGHVSLYWYRQALGQGPEFLTYFNYEAQQDKSGLPNDRFSAERPEGSISTLTIQRTEQRDSAMYRCASSPGAGYYGYTFGSGTRLTVV.

This chain links TRBV6-1 with TRBJ2-5; TRBD2 aligns across 13 bases. V shed 2 bases and J 0 bases; nucleotides not matched to a gene: 9. The germline V gene has CDR1 MNHNS and CDR2 SASEGT. The CDR3 loop spans 19 amino acids. This CDR3 is CASSETGLAGEGYQETQYF. CDR3 bases: TGTGCCAGCAGTGAAACCGGACTAGCGGGAGAGGGGTACCAAGAGACCCAGTACTTC.

The chain couples TRBV27 to TRBJ1-5; 8 nucleotides line up with TRBD1. V shed 5 bases and J 5 bases; nucleotides not matched to a gene: 2. CDR3 length: 13 amino acids. CDR1 and CDR2 from the germline V gene are MNHEY and SMNVEV (reference sequence). CDR3 loop: CASSTDRDQPQHF. The DNA of the CDR3 is TGTGCCAGCAGTACGGACAGGGATCAGCCCCAGCATTTT.

This clone appeared once. The rearrangement links TRBV27 to TRBJ1-2, with D unclear. The V gene's germline CDR1 is MNHEY and CDR2 SMNVEV (reference sequence). There are 13 residues in the CDR3. The ends were cut back, 5 bases at V and 4 bases at J, with 11 bases in the middle. This CDR3 reads CASSASPSYGYTF. CDR3 nucleotide sequence: TGTGCCAGCAGTGCATCTCCTAGCTATGGCTACACCTTC.

The chain combines TRBV11-2 with TRBJ2-2, with D perhaps TRBD1 or TRBD2 (5 bases each). The CDR3 sequence is 16 residues long. V gave up 5 bases and J gave up 4 bases, with 17 bases separating them. Per the germline V gene, CDR1 is SGHAT and CDR2 is FQNNGV. The CDR3 sequence is CASSPRGWGSTGELFF. Written as DNA, the CDR3 is TGTGCCAGCAGCCCTCGGGGTTGGGGGAGCACCGGGGAGCTGTTTTTT.

The chain couples TRBV9 to TRBJ2-7; 7 positions match TRBD1. V shed 2 bases, J shed 0 bases, and the junction held 5 bases outside the gene matches. CDR1 and CDR2 from the germline V gene are SGDLS and YYNGEE. The CDR3 is 15 residues long. The CDR3 loop is CASSVTGEPSYEQYF. CDR3 bases: TGTGCCAGCAGCGTTACAGGGGAGCCCTCCTACGAGCAGTACTTC.

V usage is TRBV6-5 and J usage is TRBJ2-2, with TRBD1 as a possible D gene (6 bases). The CDR3 sequence is 13 residues long. Trimming left V 8 bases short and J 1 base short, with 8 bases between. Germline V lookup: CDR1 MNHEY, CDR2 SVGAGI. The CDR3 DNA reads as TGTGCCAGCTCGGACAGGAACACCGGGGAGCTGTTTTTT. This translates into CASSDRNTGELFF.

J is TRBJ2-3 and V is TRBV19; tentatively, D is TRBD1 or TRBD2 (5 bases each). Germline V lookup: CDR1 LNHDA, CDR2 SQIVND (reference sequence). The length of the CDR3 is 16 residues. The V end was cut by 4 bases, the J end by 2 bases, with 16 bases between. CDR3 in amino acids: CASSTSGTSYTDTQYF. The DNA of the CDR3 is TGTGCCAGTAGTACCTCCGGGACCAGCTACACAGATACGCAGTATTTT.

This rearrangement joins TRBV19 to TRBJ2-7; tentatively, D is TRBD1 or TRBD2 (5 bases each). Germline loops: CDR1 LNHDA, CDR2 SQIVND (reference sequence). Trimming removed 3 bases at V and 4 bases at J, with 16 bases between. The CDR3 has 15 amino acids. CDR3 protein: CASSMGRPETYEQYF. The CDR3, as DNA: TGTGCCAGTAGTATGGGACGGCCGGAAACGTACGAGCAGTACTTC.

The genes are TRBV29-1 and TRBJ1-1, with 10 positions matching TRBD1. V dropped 3 bases and J dropped 7; count of bases not matched to a gene: 14. Germline-derived CDR1 and CDR2 are SQVTM and ANQGSEA. The CDR3 is made up of 16 amino acids. CDR3 sequence: CSVDPVGGQGSGEAFF. CDR3 DNA sequence: TGCAGCGTTGATCCTGTGGGGGGACAGGGGTCGGGTGAAGCTTTCTTT.

The CDR3: CASSDGTEVYNSPLHF. The CDR3 region has the DNA TGTGCCAGCAGCGATGGGACGGAAGTTTATAATTCACCCCTCCACTTT. The chain is built from TRBV7-9 and TRBJ1-6; D may be TRBD1 (5 bases). CDR1 and CDR2 (germline): SEHNR, FQNEAQ (reference sequence). This CDR3 is built from 16 residues. Trimming removed 5 bases at V and 4 bases at J, with 15 bases between.

The chain joins TRBV4-3 to TRBJ2-7; a weak D match, TRBD2 (6 bases). CDR1 is LGHNA, CDR2 YSLEER, per germline. V gave up 2 bases and J gave up 3 bases, with 20 bases separating them. This CDR3 is built from 17 residues. CDR3 DNA sequence: TGCGCCAGCAGCCAACAGATCCCGGCGGGACTGGGCTACGAGCAGTACTTC. As protein: CASSQQIPAGLGYEQYF.

The chain has TRBV27 and TRBJ1-4; possible D gene TRBD1, 5 bases. Trimming took off 3 bases at V and 8 bases at J, with 13 bases between the two ends. Germline values: CDR1 MNHEY, CDR2 SMNVEV (reference sequence). The CDR3 runs to 14 residues. As DNA, the CDR3 is TGTGCCAGCAGTTTGGGCAGGGAATACGAAAAACTGTTTTTT. Amino acids: CASSLGREYEKLFF.

V is TRBV7-2 and J is TRBJ2-7; either TRBD1 or TRBD2 may fit D (6 bases each). Trimming shortened V by 1 base and J by 3 bases, and 16 bases separated the two germline ends. This CDR3 is built from 16 residues. Germline CDR1 reads SGHTA; CDR2 reads FQGNSA. The CDR3 is CASSLGGGTFNYEQYF. The CDR3 nucleotides are TGTGCCAGCAGCTTAGGCGGCGGGACATTTAACTACGAGCAGTACTTC. The whole variable domain, filled in from reference TRBV7-2 and TRBJ2-7, reads GAGVSQSPSNKVTEKGKDVELRCDPISGHTALYWYRQSLGQGLEFLIYFQGNSAPDKSGLPSDRFSAERTGGSVSTLTIQRTQQEDSAVYLCASSLGGGTFNYEQYFGPGTRLTVT.

The V and J genes are TRBV2 and TRBJ1-5; D not certain. Germline CDR1 SNHLY, CDR2 FYNNEI. CDR3 length equals 13 residues. V lost 8 bases and J 2 bases, leaving 10 bases between the germline ends. CDR3 in amino acids: CASGVGGNQPQHF. The DNA of the CDR3 is TGTGCCAGCGGGGTAGGAGGCAATCAGCCCCAGCATTTT.

This sequence joins TRBV27 and TRBJ2-5; 7 bases align to TRBD2. V trimming: 7 bases; J trimming: 2 bases; junction bases outside the gene matches: 10. Germline V gene lookup returns CDR1 MNHEY and CDR2 SMNVEV (reference sequence). The CDR3 sequence is 15 residues long. Here the CDR3 reads CASTSKRGPQETQYF. In DNA form, the CDR3 reads TGTGCCAGCACATCCAAGCGGGGCCCTCAAGAGACCCAGTACTTC.

The J gene is TRBJ2-3, the V gene TRBV6-4; D gene unclear. V shed 6 bases and J shed 0 bases, with 10 bases lying between them. Germline CDR1 and CDR2: MRHNA and SNTAGT. This CDR3 is 14 amino acids long. Written as DNA, the CDR3 is TGTGCCAGCAGGGAGACTGGTAGCACAGATACGCAGTATTTT. Translating gives CASRETGSTDTQYF.

This rearrangement joins TRBV2 to TRBJ2-5, with D tentatively TRBD2 (5 bases). Germline values: CDR1 SNHLY, CDR2 FYNNEI. This CDR3 contains 14 residues. Trimming cost V 4 bases and J 0 bases, with 9 bases left between them. Here the CDR3 reads CASSVWEYQETQYF. CDR3 in DNA: TGTGCCAGCAGTGTGTGGGAGTACCAAGAGACCCAGTACTTC.